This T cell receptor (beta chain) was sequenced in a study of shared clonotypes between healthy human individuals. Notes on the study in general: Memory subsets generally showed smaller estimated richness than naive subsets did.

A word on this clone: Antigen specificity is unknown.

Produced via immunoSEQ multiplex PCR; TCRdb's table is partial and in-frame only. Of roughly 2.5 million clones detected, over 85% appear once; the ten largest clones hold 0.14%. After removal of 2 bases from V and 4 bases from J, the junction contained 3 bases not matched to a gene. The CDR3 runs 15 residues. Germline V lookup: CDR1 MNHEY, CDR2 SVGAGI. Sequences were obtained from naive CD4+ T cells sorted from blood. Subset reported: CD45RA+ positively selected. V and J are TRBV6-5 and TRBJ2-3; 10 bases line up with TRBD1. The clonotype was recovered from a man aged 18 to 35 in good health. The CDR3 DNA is TGTGCCAGCAGTTACGGGACAGGGGTGGCAGATACGCAGTATTTT. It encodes CASSYGTGVADTQYF.